This T cell receptor (beta chain) was sequenced in a study of blood T cell repertoires in COVID-19. V dropped 3 bases and J dropped 0; count of bases not matched to a gene: 2. In germline, CDR1 is SGHRS, CDR2 YFSETQ. This CDR3 is built from 14 residues. Under the authors' procedure: Amplification with reference gene primers provided the estimates of nucleated cell counts. This table comes from immunoSEQ multiplex PCR, and its TCRdb copy is limited to in-frame clones, with some not included. The V and J calls and clone size are taken from that table; D and trimming were inferred from the DNA. The table includes roughly 100,000 clones, over 85% detected once.

The sample consisted of peripheral blood. The chain employs TRBV5-1 and TRBJ1-1, with 7 bases that match TRBD1. The TCR sequence derives from a woman between 45 and 60 years old with COVID-19, enrolled during active disease. The CDR3 sequence: CASSSGQMNTEAFF. The CDR3 nucleotides are TGCGCCAGCAGCTCGGGACAGATGAACACTGAAGCTTTCTTT.